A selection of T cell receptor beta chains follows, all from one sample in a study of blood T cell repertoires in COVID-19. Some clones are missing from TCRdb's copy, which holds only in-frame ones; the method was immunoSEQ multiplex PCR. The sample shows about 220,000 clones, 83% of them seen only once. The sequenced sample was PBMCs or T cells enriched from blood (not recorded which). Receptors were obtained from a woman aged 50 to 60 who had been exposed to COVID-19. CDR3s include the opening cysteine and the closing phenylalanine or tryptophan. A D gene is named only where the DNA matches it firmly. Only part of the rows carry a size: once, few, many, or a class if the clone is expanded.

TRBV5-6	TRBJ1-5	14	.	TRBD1	CASSLGQGGQPQHF	TGTGCCAGCAGCTTGGGACAGGGTGGGCAGCCCCAGCATTTT
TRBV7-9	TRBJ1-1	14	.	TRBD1	CASSLTDRGTEAFF	TGTGCCAGCAGCTTAACGGACAGGGGAACTGAAGCTTTCTTT
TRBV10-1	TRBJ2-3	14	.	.	CASSATGGQDTQYF	TGCGCCAGCAGTGCAACGGGGGGCCAAGATACGCAGTATTTT
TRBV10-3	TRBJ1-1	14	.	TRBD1	CAIRTGKGDTEAFF	TGTGCCATCAGGACAGGGAAGGGAGACACTGAAGCTTTCTTT
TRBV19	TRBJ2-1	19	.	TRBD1	CASSPPRGRGITKDNEQFF	TGTGCCAGTAGTCCTCCCCGGGGCAGGGGGATCACAAAGGACAATGAGCAGTTCTTC
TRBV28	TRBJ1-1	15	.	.	CASSSGTLSIPEAFF	TGTGCCAGCAGTTCCGGGACTCTTAGTATTCCTGAAGCTTTCTTT
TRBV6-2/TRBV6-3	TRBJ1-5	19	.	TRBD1	CASSSPGTGGIYSNQPQHF	TGTGCCAGCAGTTCCCCCGGGACAGGGGGGATTTATAGCAATCAGCCCCAGCATTTT
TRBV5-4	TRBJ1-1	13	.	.	CASSRRTNTEAFF	TGTGCCAGCAGCCGGAGGACCAACACTGAAGCTTTCTTT
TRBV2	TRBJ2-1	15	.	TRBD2	CASSERTSGYNEQFF	TGTGCCAGCAGTGAAAGGACTAGCGGATACAATGAGCAGTTCTTC
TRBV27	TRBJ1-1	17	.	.	CASSLVWAGSLNTEAFF	TGTGCCAGCAGTTTAGTCTGGGCGGGCAGTTTGAACACTGAAGCTTTCTTT
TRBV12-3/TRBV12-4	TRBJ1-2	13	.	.	CASSLGQGFGYTF	TGTGCCAGCAGTTTAGGGCAGGGTTTTGGCTACACCTTC
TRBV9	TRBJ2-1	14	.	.	CASSPDYLYNEQFF	TGTGCCAGCAGCCCAGACTACCTTTACAATGAGCAGTTCTTC
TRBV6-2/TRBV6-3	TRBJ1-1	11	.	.	CASSSGAEAFF	TGTGCCAGCAGCTCGGGGGCTGAAGCTTTCTTT
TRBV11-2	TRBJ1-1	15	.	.	CASSLGTAGNTEAFF	TGTGCCAGCAGCTTAGGGACAGCCGGGAACACTGAAGCTTTCTTT
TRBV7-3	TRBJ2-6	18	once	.	CASSPRQGLSSGANVLTF	TGTGCCAGCAGCCCCCGACAGGGACTTAGCTCTGGGGCCAACGTCCTGACTTTC
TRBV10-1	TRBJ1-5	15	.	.	CASSEAGSWNQPQHF	TGCGCCAGCAGTGAGGCCGGGAGTTGGAATCAGCCCCAGCATTTT
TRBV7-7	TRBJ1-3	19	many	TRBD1	CASSQGWGQGPHSGNTIYF	TGTGCCAGCAGCCAAGGATGGGGACAGGGCCCACACTCTGGAAACACCATATATTTT
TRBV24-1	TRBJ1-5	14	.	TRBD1	CATSSDRANQPQHF	TGTGCCACCAGTTCGGACAGGGCGAATCAGCCCCAGCATTTT
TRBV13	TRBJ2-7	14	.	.	CASSSDRSSYEQYF	TGTGCCAGCAGCTCAGACAGGAGCTCCTACGAGCAGTACTTC
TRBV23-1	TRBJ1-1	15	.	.	CASSQSGRVGTEAFF	TGCGCCAGCAGTCAGTCCGGGAGGGTCGGCACTGAAGCTTTCTTT
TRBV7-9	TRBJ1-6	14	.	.	CASSFGQLGSPLHF	TGTGCCAGCAGCTTCGGACAGTTGGGTTCACCCCTCCACTTT
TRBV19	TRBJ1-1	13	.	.	CASRHRVGTEAFF	TGTGCCAGTAGGCACAGGGTTGGGACTGAAGCTTTCTTT
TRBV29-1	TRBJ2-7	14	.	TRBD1	CSVGPRGPPNEQYF	TGCAGCGTCGGTCCGAGGGGGCCCCCCAACGAGCAGTACTTC
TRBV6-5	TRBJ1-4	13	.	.	CASRTGGEEKLFF	TGTGCCAGCAGGACGGGGGGTGAGGAAAAACTGTTTTTT
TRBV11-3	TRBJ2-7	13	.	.	CASSLKRGGEQYF	TGTGCCAGCAGCTTGAAGAGGGGGGGCGAGCAGTACTTC
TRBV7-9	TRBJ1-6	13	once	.	CASSDSQASPLHF	TGTGCCAGCTCGGACAGTCAAGCTTCACCCCTCCACTTT
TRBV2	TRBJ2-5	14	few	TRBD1	CASSPRQGTETQYF	TGTGCCAGCAGCCCCCGACAGGGAACGGAGACCCAGTACTTC
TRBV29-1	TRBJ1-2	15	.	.	CSVELGGGSNYGYTF	TGCAGCGTCGAACTGGGAGGGGGATCTAACTATGGCTACACCTTC
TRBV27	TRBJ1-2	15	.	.	CASSSTRQAPNGYTF	TGTGCCAGCAGTTCCACCAGACAGGCCCCTAATGGCTACACCTTC
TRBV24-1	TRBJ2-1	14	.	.	CATSDPSGNNEQFF	TGTGCCACCAGTGATCCGTCCGGGAACAATGAGCAGTTCTTC
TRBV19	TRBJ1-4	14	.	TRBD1	CASTPAGGAEKLFF	TGTGCCAGTACCCCAGCAGGGGGAGCCGAAAAACTGTTTTTT
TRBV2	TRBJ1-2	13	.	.	CASSEGGDYGYTF	TGTGCCAGCAGTGAAGGGGGGGACTATGGCTACACCTTC
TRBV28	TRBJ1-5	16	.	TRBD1	CASSFIDRGHAQPQHF	TGTGCCAGCAGCTTCATCGACAGGGGGCACGCTCAGCCCCAGCATTTT
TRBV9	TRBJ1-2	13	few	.	CASSPLGAGGYTF	TGTGCCAGCAGCCCTTTAGGTGCCGGGGGCTACACCTTC
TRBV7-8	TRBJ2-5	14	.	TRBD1	CASSFARGLETQYF	TGTGCCAGCAGCTTTGCCAGGGGGCTGGAGACCCAGTACTTC
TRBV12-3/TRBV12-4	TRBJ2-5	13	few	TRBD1	CASTADRRETQYF	TGTGCCAGCACCGCGGACAGGAGGGAGACCCAGTACTTC
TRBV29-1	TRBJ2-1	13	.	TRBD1	CSSRSGTVHEQFF	TGCAGCTCCCGATCCGGGACAGTTCATGAGCAGTTCTTC
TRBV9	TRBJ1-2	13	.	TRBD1	CASSVGGQGALAF	TGTGCCAGCAGCGTAGGCGGCCAGGGGGCTTTGGCCTTC